This TCR beta chain was found in a study of blood T cell repertoires in COVID-19. In the original workflow: Estimated nucleated cell counts came from reference gene primer amplification. Using immunoSEQ multiplex PCR, the repertoire was profiled, and TCRdb retains in-frame clones only, with some absent. V and J calls and clone size are given by that table; D and trimming were obtained from the DNA. The profile shows about 410,000 clones, 90% of them singletons. Cohorts were determined from participant-reported clinical history. This clone is medium-sized in the sample. Germline V CDR1 and CDR2: SNHLY, FYNNEI. V dropped 8 bases and J dropped 0 bases, with 13 bases sitting between them. The CDR3 sequence is 15 residues long.

Input material: PBMCs or T cells enriched from blood (not recorded which). The gene calls are TRBV2 and TRBJ2-2; the D gene is possibly TRBD2 (6 bases). This TCR was sampled from a man aged 18 to 30 who had recovered from COVID-19. The CDR3 DNA sequence: TGTGCCAGCGGGAGGTTAGCATCGAACACCGGGGAGCTGTTTTTT. This translates into CASGRLASNTGELFF.